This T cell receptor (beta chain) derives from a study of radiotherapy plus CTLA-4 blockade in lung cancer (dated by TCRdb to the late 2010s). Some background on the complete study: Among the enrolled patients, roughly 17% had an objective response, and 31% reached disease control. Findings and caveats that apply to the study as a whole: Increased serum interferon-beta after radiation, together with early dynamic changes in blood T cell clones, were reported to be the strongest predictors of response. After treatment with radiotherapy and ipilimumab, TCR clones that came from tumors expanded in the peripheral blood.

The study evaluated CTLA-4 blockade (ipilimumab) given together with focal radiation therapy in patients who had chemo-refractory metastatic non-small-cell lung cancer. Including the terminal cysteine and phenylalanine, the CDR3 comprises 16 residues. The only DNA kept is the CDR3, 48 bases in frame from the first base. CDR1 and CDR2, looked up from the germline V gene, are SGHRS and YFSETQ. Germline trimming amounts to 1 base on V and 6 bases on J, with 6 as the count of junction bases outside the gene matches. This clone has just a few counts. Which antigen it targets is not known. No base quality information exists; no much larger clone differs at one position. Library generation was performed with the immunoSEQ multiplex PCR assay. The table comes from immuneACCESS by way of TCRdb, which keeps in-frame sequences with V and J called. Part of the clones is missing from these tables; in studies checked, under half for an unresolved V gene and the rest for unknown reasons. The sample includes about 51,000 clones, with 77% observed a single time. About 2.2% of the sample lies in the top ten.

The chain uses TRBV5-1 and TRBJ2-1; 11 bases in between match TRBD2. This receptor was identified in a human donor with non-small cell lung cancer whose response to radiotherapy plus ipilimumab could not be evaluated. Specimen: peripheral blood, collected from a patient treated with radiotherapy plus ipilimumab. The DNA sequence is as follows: TGCGCCAGCAGCTTGATGCTAGCGGGGGGATCCAATGAGCAGTTCTTC. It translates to CASSLMLAGGSNEQFF.